This T cell receptor (beta chain) was captured in a study of Ad26.COV2.S vaccination and SARS-CoV-2 variants (dated by TCRdb to 2020 to 2023). About the study as a whole: Vaccine-arm donors were drawn from COV1001, a multicentre, randomized, double-blind, placebo-controlled phase I-IIa trial of Ad26.COV2.S in healthy adults. Participants in the trial were split at random into five groups of five each, receiving low-dose or high-dose Ad26.COV2.S once or twice, or else placebo on both occasions. Throughout the experiments and outcome assessment, investigators stayed blinded to trial group allocation. Sequencing of the TCRbeta repertoire served to evaluate the specificity and breadth of SARS-CoV-2-reactive T cell receptors following Ad26.COV2.S vaccination. The TCR-sequenced set comprised roughly 30 samples: 19 Ad26.COV2.S vaccine recipients, 5 placebo recipients and 8 SARS-CoV-2 convalescent individuals. Dosing of Ad26.COV2.S was intramuscular, at either 5x10^10 or 1x10^11 viral particles, delivered as one shot or as two shots spaced 56 days apart. Paper-wide results and their limitations: Comparable non-spike TCR breadth was observed between vaccine and placebo recipients, consistent with only spike being contained in the vaccine. After vaccination, substantial breadth of spike-specific CD8+ and CD4+ T cell responses was reported. The study lacked the statistical power to compare responses across vaccine doses or regimens. Higher spike-specific TCR breadth was observed in Ad26.COV2.S recipients than in placebo recipients (P = 0.0014). It was noted by the authors that total T cell responses may have been underestimated by the TCR breadth and depth analyses.

In regard to this clone: The antigen this receptor binds is unknown. No much larger clonotype is one base removed from it; base qualities were not supplied.

What this sample's treatment or condition label stands for: some 20 received Ad26.COV2.S at low or high dose, single or two shots; roughly five received placebo; per-sample allocation not given. Repertoires of vaccine and placebo recipients were sequenced from samples collected on day 63 after the first injection. In Cohort 1b, roughly 26 adults aged 18-55 years were enrolled at a single site in Boston, USA, between 29 July and 7 August 2020. As a vaccine, Ad26.COV2.S was a replication-incompetent adenovirus type 26 vector that expressed a prefusion-stabilized SARS-CoV-2 spike protein derived from the original Wuhan strain. The immunoSEQ Assay was used to sequence TCRbeta CDR3 regions. After extraction, genomic DNA underwent amplification by bias-controlled multiplex PCR, followed by high-throughput sequencing. In the source study's methods: To quantify the absolute abundance of each unique TCRbeta CDR3 region, sequences were collapsed and filtered. T cell fraction was estimated by normalizing TCRbeta template counts to usable DNA, which was measured by amplifying reference genes present in all nucleated cells. Repertoire TCRs were annotated as SARS-CoV-2-specific when V gene, CDR3 amino acid sequence and J gene were exactly matched to a known reactive TCR set. The reference SARS-CoV-2 TCR set was derived from MIRA and filtered for enrichment in COVID-19-positive ImmuneCODE repertoires, a step that removed public or cross-reactive TCRs. Using the MIRA antigens, annotated TCRs were further analysed by specific ORF or by position within an ORF. Breadth was defined as the number of annotated unique rearrangements divided by the total number of unique productive rearrangements, and depth was defined as the summed frequency of the annotated unique rearrangements. Two-sided Wilcoxon rank-sum tests were applied when comparing TCR breadth between groups. The clones in this table, taken by TCRdb from immuneACCESS, are in-frame only. Not every clone is retained; where verified, under half of the shortfall comes from an unresolved V gene, and the cause of the rest is unknown. The DNA was the basis for D and trimming; V, J and clone size are from that table. The sample table contains a few hundred thousand clones; only one count was recorded for 80% to 95% of them. The leading ten clones occupy around 4.5% of the sample.

Based on the germline V gene, the CDR1 and CDR2 sequences are SGHTA and FQGTGA. The CDR3, cysteine through phenylalanine, is 13 amino acids long. Here the CDR3 DNA is all that survives: 39 bases in frame from base 1. V lost 2 bases and J lost 8 bases; the stretch between them is 7 bases long. This chain joins TRBV7-3 to TRBJ1-6; the D gene is unclear. Sequencing was performed on peripheral blood, taken in a trial of Ad26.COV2.S vaccine versus placebo. The sequence came from a person between 18 and 59 years old who received the Ad26.COV2.S COVID-19 vaccine or a placebo. In nucleotide form, the sequence is TGTGCCAGCAGCTTATGGTGGGATTCACCCCTCCACTTT. Protein translation: CASSLWWDSPLHF. With the portions outside the CDR3 filled from the reference TRBV7-3 and TRBJ1-6 genes, the complete variable region becomes GAGVSQTPSNKVTEKGKYVELRCDPISGHTALYWYRQSLGQGPEFLIYFQGTGAADDSGLPNDRFFAVRPEGSVSTLKIQRTERGDSAVYLCASSLWWDSPLHFGNGTRLTVT.